The source of this T cell receptor (beta chain) is a study of CD8+ T cells in alopecia areata. The overall study: Treated patients took oral tofacitinib at 5 to 10 mg twice daily.

Specified treatment: oral pan-JAK inhibitor, 5-10 mg twice daily. Using a FACSAria, the CD4+ and CD8+ T cells were sorted from the PBMCs. This clone occurred a few times. It was cDNA, reverse transcribed from extracted RNA, that served as the sequencing template. TCRdb's copy holds only in-frame clones and misses some; the assay was immunoSEQ multiplex PCR. Among approximately 120,000 clones listed, 61% were seen once. V was shortened by 2 bases and J by 0 bases, with 13 bases between the two germline ends. This CDR3 spans 16 amino acids. The germline V gene encodes CDR1 SGHDT and CDR2 YYEEEE. This sequence joins TRBV5-6 and TRBJ2-3; possibly TRBD2 for D (5 bases). The receptor was isolated from a human donor with alopecia areata. This specimen was CD4+ T cells sorted from blood, taken at week 4, from a patient treated with tofacitinib. CDR3 sequence reads: CASSLLAGPSTDTQYF. The CDR3 DNA sequence: TGTGCCAGCAGCTTATTGGCGGGTCCTAGCACAGATACGCAGTATTTT. The full variable domain, with the rest looked up from reference TRBV5-6 and TRBJ2-3, is DAGVTQSPTHLIKTRGQQVTLRCSPKSGHDTVSWYQQALGQGPQFIFQYYEEEERQRGNFPDRFSGHQFPNYSSELNVNALLLGDSALYLCASSLLAGPSTDTQYFGPGTRLTVL.